This TCR beta chain was sequenced in a study of shared clonotypes between healthy human individuals. As concerns this clone: Its cognate antigen is unknown.

Study results and caveats: An expected dependence of interdonor clonotype sharing on sequencing depth was noted.

The naive CD8 subset, CD45RO-negative cells positively selected for CCR7, excluded terminally differentiated effector memory CD45RA+ cells. Evenly divided among several immunoSEQ plates was the genomic DNA of each subset. Measured with immunoSEQ multiplex PCR; TCRdb has only the in-frame clones, and not every one. The table lists about 2.1 million clones, about 92% of them singletons, with about 1.5% in the top ten. Sequenced input: naive CD8+ T cells from PBMCs. This TCR was recovered from a man younger than 35 in good health. Some clones in this sample may be carry-over from other donors' samples.

CDR3 sequence reads: CASSLDGETQYF. The CDR3 DNA reads TGTGCCAGCAGCTTGGACGGTGAGACCCAGTACTTC. The gene calls are TRBV5-4 and TRBJ2-5, with D unclear. Per germline, CDR1 SGHNT and CDR2 YYREEE (reference sequence). V lost 0 bases and J lost 5, with 5 bases in between. The CDR3 has 12 amino acids.